Shown below are 8 T cell receptor beta chains from a single sample sequenced in a study of Graves' ophthalmopathy and Graves' hyperthyroidism listed by TCRdb under 2018. For sequencing, an Illumina HiSeq 2000 was employed. TCR beta CDR3 regions were amplified from RNA transcripts for repertoire sequencing. A first-round RT-PCR used HTBI primers with the Qiagen OneStep RT-PCR kit, followed by a second-round multiplex PCR, size selection and purification. The public reads were quality trimmed at Q25 with fastp and then assembled into clones with MiXCR by TCRdb, keeping productive beta chains. One record per CDR3 amino acid sequence lists the most common genes and DNA. The sample has some 1.1 million distinct CDR3 sequences on record, about 40% of them singletons. Approximately 12% of the sample is in the top ten clones. Sequencing used peripheral blood or thyroid tissue (not recorded which). The receptor set was obtained from an adult man with Graves' hyperthyroidism.

The chain joins TRBV25-1 to TRBJ2-2; possible D gene TRBD2, 5 bases. The CDR3 runs to 16 residues. The V gene's germline CDR1 is MGHDK and CDR2 SYGVNS. V was trimmed by 3 bases and J by 3 bases, leaving 14 bases between them. Here the CDR3 DNA reads TGTGCCAGCAGTGATGAGCGGCTCGGAGACACCGGGGAGCTGTTTTTT. As protein: CASSDERLGDTGELFF.

This clonotype was detected many times. The rearrangement links TRBV5-4 to TRBJ1-6, with 9 positions matching TRBD1. The CDR3 has 16 amino acids. V shed 4 bases and J 5 bases; nucleotides not matched to a gene: 7. The V gene's germline CDR1 is SGHNT and CDR2 YYREEE (reference sequence). The CDR3 coding sequence is TGTGCCAGCAGCGCCCGGGACAGGGCGAATAATTCACCCCTCCACTTT. Translating gives CASSARDRANNSPLHF.

This chain uses TRBV28 with TRBJ2-6; D tentatively reads TRBD1 or TRBD2 (5 bases each). Germline CDR1 reads MDHEN; CDR2 reads SYDVKM. With 8 bases removed from V and 1 base from J, the gap between germline ends came to 15 bases. The CDR3 has 16 residues. The CDR3, as DNA: TGTGCCAGCGTAGTACCGAGGGGATCTGGGGCCAACGTCCTGACTTTC. Translated: CASVVPRGSGANVLTF.

This clonotype was counted ten times or more. The V and J genes are TRBV10-3 and TRBJ2-2; 16 bases line up with TRBD2. The CDR3 runs 17 residues. The V segment lost 8 bases and the J segment 2 bases; nucleotides outside the gene matches: 5. Per germline, CDR1 ENHRY and CDR2 SYGVKD. The DNA of the CDR3 is TGTGCCATCGGAGGGACTAGCGGGAGGGTCAACACCGGGGAGCTGTTTTTT. Translated: CAIGGTSGRVNTGELFF.

This clonotype was seen repeatedly, ten times or more. The CDR3 region has the DNA TGTGCCATTCCGACGCGGAGTTCTGGAAACACCATATATTTT. It specifies CAIPTRSSGNTIYF. The V call is TRBV10-3, the J call TRBJ1-3; no clear D gene. CDR1 ENHRY and CDR2 SYGVKD come from the germline V gene. V lost 9 bases, J lost 1 base, and 13 bases lay in between. This CDR3 has 14 residues.

This chain uses TRBV7-2 with TRBJ2-6, with TRBD1 matching over 9 bases. Germline trimming cut 1 base from V and 0 bases from J; bases unmatched to any gene: 4. This CDR3 spans 18 amino acids. Germline assignment: CDR1 SGHTA and CDR2 FQGNSA. This CDR3 is CASSLGLGQGSGANVLTF. The CDR3 DNA sequence: TGTGCCAGCAGCTTAGGACTGGGACAGGGCTCTGGGGCCAACGTCCTGACTTTC.

In regard to this clonotype: A much larger clone lies a single base off, so this may be a read error. This sequence joins TRBV20-1 and TRBJ1-2; no clear D. Trimming shortened V by 1 base and J by 1 base, and 10 bases separated the two germline ends. The CDR3 length is 14 residues. The V gene's germline CDR1 is DFQATT and CDR2 SNEGSKA (reference sequence). CDR3 DNA sequence: TGCAGTGCTAGAGGACGGGGAATTAACTATGGCTACACCTTC. Protein: CSARGRGINYGYTF.

This clonotype was seen more than once but under ten times. The chain carries TRBV5-1 and TRBJ1-4; 7 nucleotides align to TRBD1. This CDR3 region has 18 residues. V lost 2 bases, J lost 8 bases, and 18 bases stayed unmatched. Looked up from germline, CDR1 is SGHRS and CDR2 is YFSETQ. Here the CDR3 reads CASSLPQKLPGQREKLFF. The CDR3 nucleotides are TGCGCCAGCAGCTTACCGCAAAAACTCCCGGGACAGCGAGAAAAACTGTTTTTT.